The clone carrying this T cell receptor beta chain appeared a single time. The method was immunoSEQ multiplex PCR; TCRdb's version includes in-frame clones alone and lacks a portion of them. The sample has 30,000 to 45,000 clones; over 80% are singletons. The data originate from a study of blood T cell repertoires in COVID-19. V lost 6 bases, J lost 3 bases, and 4 bases stayed unmatched. CDR3 length: 14 residues. Germline CDR1 reads MNHNY; CDR2 reads SVGAGI (reference sequence). The sample consisted of peripheral blood. The chain employs TRBV6-6 and TRBJ1-3; 8 bases are a match to TRBD1. The receptor's source is a human donor in a cohort sampled during active COVID-19. The CDR3 loop is CASSRTGGGNTIYF. The CDR3 DNA follows: TGTGCCAGCAGCCGTACAGGGGGTGGAAACACCATATATTTT.